The next 10 T cell receptor beta chains were all read from a single sample in a study of blood T cells in healthy people across ages. A second PCR, run for roughly 7 to 11 cycles, used a sample-barcoded 5' primer plus a J-beta primer mix. MiXCR, applied by TCRdb to the 5' RACE reads, yields one record per CDR3 protein. This table holds around 670,000 distinct CDR3 sequences, 25% to 35% found once. The source material was blood. All receptors derive from a woman of 80 years or more in good health.

The rearrangement joins TRBV12-3 or TRBV12-4 to TRBJ2-3; 8 positions agree with TRBD2. V trimming: 1 base; J trimming: 11 bases; junction bases outside the gene matches: 20. The CDR3 totals 18 residues. This chain's CDR3 is CASSLGGRAGVRTDVQYF. DNA of the CDR3: TGTGCCAGCAGTTTAGGAGGAAGAGCGGGGGTGCGAACAGATGTGCAGTATTTT.

V usage is TRBV20-1 and J usage is TRBJ2-7; 7 positions agree with TRBD1. The last part of the DNA fits TRBJ2-5 better; the J call may be wrong. The CDR3 is made up of 12 amino acids. CDR1 is DFQATT and CDR2 is SNEGSKA in the germline V gene (reference sequence). The CDR3 sequence: CSAGRQGETQYF. The CDR3, as DNA: TGCAGTGCTGGTCGACAGGGTGAGACCCAGTACTTC.

This clonotype came up many times. The rearrangement links TRBV27 to TRBJ2-7, with 10 bases fitting TRBD2. This CDR3 has 16 residues. Unmatched junction bases numbered 7, after V lost 3 bases and J lost 2 bases. Germline V CDR1 and CDR2: MNHEY, SMNVEV (reference sequence). The chain's CDR3 is CASSFRAGGPTYEQYF. As DNA, the CDR3 is TGTGCCAGCAGTTTTCGAGCGGGGGGGCCGACCTACGAGCAGTACTTC.

This chain joins TRBV27 and TRBJ1-6; 9 nucleotides line up with TRBD1. Germline CDR1 is MNHEY and CDR2 is SMNVEV (reference sequence). This CDR3 comprises 18 residues. V was pared by 6 bases and J by 1 base, with 10 bases of the junction left unmatched. The CDR3 loop reads CASRGDRGFGSYNSPLHF. The CDR3 coding sequence is TGTGCCAGCAGAGGCGACAGGGGGTTCGGTTCCTATAATTCACCCCTCCACTTT.

This clonotype appeared many times. The chain employs TRBV24-1 and TRBJ2-1; 10 bases map to TRBD2. The CDR3 covers 18 residues. Germline V gives CDR1 KGHDR, CDR2 SFDVKD. J gave up 4 bases and V 5 bases, and 13 bases lay outside the gene matches. The CDR3 sequence: CATSGNPSRTSGYNEQFF. CDR3 DNA: TGTGCCACCAGTGGAAACCCAAGCAGGACTAGCGGATACAATGAGCAGTTCTTC.

In this sample, this clonotype turned up a few times. In DNA, the CDR3 is TGTGCCACCAGCAGGGGCCAGGTGATAGGGGTGAACACTGAAGCTTTCTTT. It specifies CATSRGQVIGVNTEAFF. This chain uses TRBV15 with TRBJ1-1; weak D call: TRBD1 (5 bases). V shed 3 bases and J shed 0 bases, with 17 bases lying between them. CDR3 length: 17 residues. Germline V CDR1 and CDR2: LNHNV, YYDKDF (reference sequence).

The V call is TRBV7-2, the J call TRBJ1-5; no clear D. There are 15 residues in the CDR3. Germline CDR1 and CDR2: SGHTA and FQGNSA. V shed 3 bases and J shed 0 bases, with 9 bases lying between them. CDR3 in amino acids: CASSLELYSNQPQHF. In nucleotides, the CDR3 is TGTGCCAGCAGCTTGGAACTGTATAGCAATCAGCCCCAGCATTTT.

The gene calls are TRBV5-1 and TRBJ2-2; D tentatively reads TRBD1 or TRBD2 (5 bases each). The CDR3 extends over 15 amino acids. The V gene's germline CDR1 is SGHRS and CDR2 YFSETQ. Trimming stripped 1 base from V and 4 bases from J, with 11 bases between. CDR3 nucleotide sequence: TGCGCCAGCAGCTTGACCGGGGCGGGCACCGGGGAGCTGTTTTTT. Its protein product is CASSLTGAGTGELFF.

In this sample, this clonotype turned up once. A much larger clonotype is one base distant, so this may be a read error. The J gene is TRBJ2-4, the V gene TRBV28, with D tentatively TRBD1 (5 bases). CDR1 MDHEN and CDR2 SYDVKM come from the germline V gene. This CDR3 contains 15 residues. Deletions cut 6 bases from V and 2 bases from J, with 14 bases between. The CDR3 coding sequence is TGTGCCAGCAGGGGGCAGGACACTACCAAAAACATTCAGTACTTC. Its translation is CASRGQDTTKNIQYF.

This clonotype was seen repeatedly, ten times or more. The chain combines TRBV20-1 with TRBJ2-1, with 12 bases fitting TRBD1. This CDR3 has 17 amino acids. The trim removed 3 bases at V and 4 bases at J, leaving 10 bases unmatched. Germline-derived CDR1 and CDR2 are DFQATT and SNEGSKA (reference sequence). This chain's CDR3 is CSARWGQGAFYYNEQFF. DNA for the CDR3: TGCAGTGCTAGGTGGGGACAGGGGGCATTTTATTACAATGAGCAGTTCTTC.